This entry lists 5 T cell receptor beta chains sequenced from one sample in a study. The TRBV12-4/TRBJ1-2 clonotypes were amplified using barcode primers with ligated adaptors. TCRdb recomputed calls from the multiplex PCR reads with MiXCR, one row per CDR3 protein. The data show around 2,500 distinct CDR3 sequences, with over 4% seen just once and roughly a tenth held by the top ten. Sequencing was performed on naive CD4+ T cells sorted from blood. This sample's subset: naive CD4+ T cells, CD4+CD45RA+CD25-. All receptors derive from a female donor with breast cancer.

The V call is TRBV12-3 or TRBV12-4, the J call TRBJ1-2; the match to TRBD1 covers 7 bases. V shed 6 bases and J 6 bases; nucleotides not matched to a gene: 7. The CDR3 spans 13 residues. In DNA, the CDR3 is TGTGCCAGCAGCAAGACGACAGGGAATGGCTACACCTTC. It is translated as CASSKTTGNGYTF.

This clonotype is classed as medium-sized (0.01 to 0.1%). Here the CDR3 reads CASSLAPDRVNYGYTF. In nucleotides, the CDR3 is TGTGCCAGCAGTTTAGCGCCTGACAGGGTTAATTACGGCTACACCTTC. The V call is TRBV12-3 or TRBV12-4, the J call TRBJ1-2, with TRBD1 matching over 7 bases. Trimming removed 0 bases from V and 8 bases from J; junction bases left unmatched: 12. The CDR3 totals 16 residues.

CDR3 region: CASSFRAYGYTF. The CDR3 nucleotides read TGTGCCAGCAGTTTCAGGGCCTATGGCTACACCTTC. The chain employs TRBV12-3 or TRBV12-4 and TRBJ1-2, with D tentatively TRBD1 (5 bases). Between the trimmed V and J ends, which lost 3 bases and 4 bases, there was a span of 6 bases. This CDR3 contains 12 residues.

This clonotype qualifies as medium-sized. The J gene is TRBJ1-2, the V gene TRBV12-3 or TRBV12-4, with D unclear. Trimming took off 2 bases at V and 4 bases at J, with 2 bases between the two ends. The CDR3 runs to 11 residues. Here the CDR3 DNA reads TGTGCCAGCAGTTTAAGCTATGGCTACACCTTC. As protein: CASSLSYGYTF.

This clonotype appeared many times. This rearrangement joins TRBV12-3 or TRBV12-4 to TRBJ1-2; 7 positions match TRBD1. CDR3 length: 14 residues. The trim removed 5 bases at V and 2 bases at J, leaving 5 bases unmatched. The CDR3 sequence is CASSLRQGNYGYTF. In DNA, the CDR3 is TGTGCCAGCAGTCTCCGACAGGGAAACTATGGCTACACCTTC.